The clone carrying this TCR beta chain was seen a few times. This CDR3 has 18 residues. Trimming shortened V by 1 base and J by 1 base, and 17 bases separated the two germline ends. Germline lookup yields CDR1 SGHTA and CDR2 FQGTGA. This entry comes from a study of blood T cell repertoires in COVID-19. Study summary: The study drew acute and convalescent COVID-19 samples from the United States, Italy and Spain. T cells, B-cell-depleted T cells, or PBMCs provided the cDNA or gDNA that served as material.

As originally analysed: Amplification from reference gene primers served as the basis for estimated nucleated cell counts. TCRdb's table, derived via immunoSEQ multiplex PCR, lists solely in-frame clones and lacks some. The D gene and trimming were derived from the DNA, and the V and J assignments and clone size from that table. The sample has 95,000 to 100,000 clones, roughly nine tenths seen once. This rearrangement joins TRBV7-3 to TRBJ2-1, with a weak D call TRBD2 (5 bases). The clonotype comes from a man aged 45-60 years with acute or convalescent COVID-19. Sequenced input: peripheral blood. The CDR3 reads CASSLMPPGLGSYNEQFF. The CDR3 region has the DNA TGTGCCAGCAGCTTAATGCCTCCCGGACTCGGTTCCTACAATGAGCAGTTCTTC.